The rows below give T cell receptor beta chains drawn from one sample of a study of vaccination effects on CD4 cells after COVID-19. The antigens these receptors bind are not known. TCRdb's table, derived via immunoSEQ multiplex PCR, lists solely in-frame clones and lacks some. The sample lists some 61,000 clones, roughly 80% occurring once. Specimen: CD4+ T cells from PBMCs cultured with HCoV-OC43 spike peptides, collected after COVID-19 vaccination. Every receptor here comes from a human donor who received a COVID-19 vaccine. Both conserved end residues are part of each CDR3. The D gene is left open where the match is weak. Size tells how often a clone was seen (once, few, many) or the class of an expanded clone, and some rows leave it out.

v_gene	j_gene	d_gene	abundance	len	CDR3aa	CDR3nt
TRBV3-1/TRBV3-2	TRBJ2-3	-	few	13	CASSQDRPDTQYF	TGTGCCAGCAGCCAAGATAGACCCGATACGCAGTATTTT
TRBV5-6	TRBJ1-2	-	-	13	CASSPARFEGYTF	TGTGCCAGCAGCCCGGCCCGTTTTGAGGGCTACACCTTC
TRBV29-1	TRBJ2-5	TRBD1	-	12	CSVLGGEETQYF	TGCAGCGTTCTAGGGGGCGAAGAGACCCAGTACTTC
TRBV4-3	TRBJ2-1	TRBD1	-	15	CASSQVGEGAVEQFF	TGCGCCAGCAGCCAAGTAGGTGAGGGGGCGGTTGAGCAGTTCTTC
TRBV28	TRBJ2-3	TRBD1	-	14	CASAYRGLGDTQYF	TGTGCCAGCGCCTACAGGGGGCTAGGGGATACGCAGTATTTT
TRBV7-7	TRBJ2-3	TRBD2	-	16	CASSLRSAGGEDTQYF	TGTGCCAGCAGCTTACGGTCGGCGGGGGGTGAAGATACGCAGTATTTT
TRBV5-4	TRBJ2-2	TRBD1	-	16	CASSLFRGSNTGELFF	TGTGCCAGCAGCTTGTTCAGGGGGAGCAACACCGGGGAGCTGTTTTTT
TRBV6-6	TRBJ1-1	TRBD1	once	14	CAGRPQGARTEAFF	TGTGCCGGGCGACCACAGGGGGCGCGCACTGAAGCTTTCTTT
TRBV28	TRBJ1-5	TRBD1	-	14	CASSLGQLNQPQHF	TGTGCCAGCAGTTTGGGACAGTTAAATCAGCCCCAGCATTTT
TRBV6-5	TRBJ1-1	-	few	14	CASSYLGGVTEAFF	TGTGCCAGCAGTTACTTGGGGGGCGTTACTGAAGCTTTCTTT
TRBV29-1	TRBJ2-2	TRBD1	-	11	CSVLQGQELFF	TGCAGCGTTCTACAGGGGCAGGAGCTGTTTTTT
TRBV28	TRBJ2-1	TRBD1	-	12	CATGTAYNEQFF	TGTGCCACCGGGACAGCCTACAATGAGCAGTTCTTC
TRBV2	TRBJ2-2	TRBD2	-	14	CASQGLGYTGELFF	TGTGCCAGTCAGGGACTAGGGTACACCGGGGAGCTGTTTTTT
TRBV10-3	TRBJ1-2	-	-	14	CAISESDGGYGYTF	TGTGCCATCAGTGAGTCGGACGGCGGCTATGGCTACACCTTC
TRBV5-8	TRBJ1-4	TRBD1	-	17	CASSFFGTAATNEKLFF	TGTGCCAGCAGCTTTTTCGGGACAGCAGCAACTAATGAAAAACTGTTTTTT
TRBV6-5	TRBJ2-2	-	-	14	CASSYIRSTGELFF	TGTGCCAGCAGTTACATTCGGTCTACCGGGGAGCTGTTTTTT
TRBV4-2	TRBJ1-2	-	-	14	CASSGGGQGYGYTF	TGTGCCAGCAGCGGGGGGGGCCAGGGCTATGGCTACACCTTC
TRBV7-2	TRBJ1-5	-	once	12	CASSAYNQPQHF	TGTGCCAGCAGCGCCTACAATCAGCCCCAGCATTTT
TRBV7-2	TRBJ1-5	-	-	16	CASSFGGLRSNQPQHF	TGTGCCAGCAGCTTCGGGGGACTTAGGAGCAATCAGCCCCAGCATTTT
TRBV14	TRBJ2-5	-	-	12	CASSQGGATQYF	TGTGCCAGCAGCCAAGGAGGGGCGACCCAGTACTTC
TRBV29-1	TRBJ2-3	-	-	11	CSVRRVDTQYF	TGCAGCGTTAGAAGGGTCGATACGCAGTATTTT
TRBV2	TRBJ1-3	TRBD1	few	15	CASSTSGGHGNTIYF	TGTGCCAGCAGTACATCAGGGGGCCATGGAAACACCATATATTTT
TRBV7-2	TRBJ2-1	-	-	12	CASSPGAAQQFF	TGTGCCAGCAGCCCCGGGGCGGCCCAGCAGTTCTTC
TRBV27	TRBJ2-3	TRBD1	-	16	CASSLWDRFSTDTQYF	TGTGCCAGCAGTTTATGGGACAGATTTAGCACAGATACGCAGTATTTT
TRBV28	TRBJ1-3	-	-	13	CASSYSSGNTIYF	TGTGCCAGCAGTTACAGCTCTGGAAACACCATATATTTT
TRBV5-1	TRBJ2-6	TRBD1	-	16	CASRTGAFSGANVLTF	TGCGCCAGTAGGACAGGGGCTTTCTCTGGGGCCAACGTCCTGACTTTC
TRBV13	TRBJ2-5	-	-	15	CASSLVGLGPETQYF	TGTGCCAGCAGCTTGGTGGGGCTAGGGCCTGAGACCCAGTACTTC
TRBV18	TRBJ1-1	TRBD1	few	13	CASSRQGNTEAFF	TGTGCCAGCTCACGACAGGGTAACACTGAAGCTTTCTTT
TRBV10-3	TRBJ2-6	-	-	15	CAISKGERSANVLTF	TGTGCCATCAGTAAAGGAGAACGCTCCGCCAACGTCCTGACTTTC
TRBV3-1/TRBV3-2	TRBJ2-3	TRBD2	-	18	CASSQEVGGGDITDTQYF	TGTGCCAGCAGCCAAGAGGTCGGCGGGGGGGATATCACAGATACGCAGTATTTT
TRBV28	TRBJ2-3	-	-	16	CASSLTGLGSTDTQYF	TGTGCCAGCAGTTTAACCGGTCTGGGGAGCACAGATACGCAGTATTTT
TRBV5-8	TRBJ2-5	-	-	16	CASPLGYGIYQETQYF	TGTGCCAGCCCCCTGGGGTATGGTATTTACCAAGAGACCCAGTACTTC
TRBV15	TRBJ1-2	-	-	15	CATSRDRGTPYGYTF	TGTGCCACCAGCAGAGATCGGGGGACACCCTATGGCTACACCTTC
TRBV30	TRBJ1-4	-	-	11	CAGSKNEKLFF	TGTGCCGGGAGTAAGAATGAAAAACTGTTTTTT
TRBV6-6	TRBJ1-5	-	-	13	CASRRDGNQPQHF	TGTGCCAGCAGGAGGGACGGTAATCAGCCCCAGCATTTT
TRBV9	TRBJ2-2	TRBD1	-	16	CASSPDDRGDTGELFF	TGTGCCAGCAGCCCAGACGACAGGGGGGACACCGGGGAGCTGTTTTTT
TRBV24-1	TRBJ2-2	-	-	14	CATSDWFEAGELFF	TGTGCCACCAGTGACTGGTTCGAGGCCGGGGAGCTGTTTTTT
TRBV4-1	TRBJ1-2	-	once	15	CASSPRVQGLGGYTF	TGCGCCAGCAGCCCCAGGGTACAGGGTCTAGGTGGCTACACCTTC
TRBV18	TRBJ2-2	TRBD2	-	17	CASSPWTSGDHTGELFF	TGTGCCAGCTCACCCTGGACTAGCGGGGATCACACCGGGGAGCTGTTTTTT
TRBV5-1	TRBJ1-5	TRBD1	few	14	CASSPGTGYQPQHF	TGCGCCAGCAGCCCCGGGACAGGGTATCAGCCCCAGCATTTT
TRBV10-2	TRBJ2-1	TRBD2	-	14	CASTGGSSYNEQFF	TGCGCCAGCACCGGGGGGAGCTCCTACAATGAGCAGTTCTTC
TRBV2	TRBJ1-5	-	-	14	CASSDTETNQPQHF	TGTGCCAGCAGTGACACGGAGACCAATCAGCCCCAGCATTTT
TRBV28	TRBJ1-1	-	-	15	CASIPPGAQNTEAFF	TGTGCCAGCATTCCGCCGGGGGCCCAAAACACTGAAGCTTTCTTT
TRBV6-1	TRBJ1-4	-	once	14	CASSEGRGTEKLFF	TGTGCCAGCAGTGAAGGGAGGGGAACCGAAAAACTGTTTTTT
TRBV2	TRBJ2-2	TRBD2	few	14	CASRPLAGGRELFF	TGTGCCAGCAGGCCGCTAGCGGGTGGACGGGAGCTGTTTTTT
TRBV7-3	TRBJ1-1	TRBD1	-	14	CASSPGGMNTEAFF	TGTGCCAGCAGCCCAGGGGGGATGAACACTGAAGCTTTCTTT
TRBV6-5	TRBJ1-5	-	few	13	CASQAVRVQPQHF	TGTGCCAGCCAGGCAGTAAGGGTCCAGCCCCAGCATTTT
TRBV7-9	TRBJ1-2	-	-	13	CASSLDALYGYTF	TGTGCCAGCAGCTTGGACGCCCTTTATGGCTACACCTTC
TRBV5-1	TRBJ1-2	-	-	12	CASRGLSYGYTF	TGCGCCAGCAGGGGACTGTCCTATGGCTACACCTTC
TRBV9	TRBJ2-1	-	-	12	CASSVAYNEQFF	TGTGCCAGCAGCGTAGCATACAATGAGCAGTTCTTC
TRBV19	TRBJ1-4	-	-	15	CASTRGLGGNEKLFF	TGTGCCAGTACGAGGGGACTCGGAGGGAATGAAAAACTGTTTTTT
TRBV7-2	TRBJ2-2	-	-	14	CASSFFQSTGELFF	TGTGCCAGCAGCTTTTTTCAGAGCACCGGGGAGCTGTTTTTT
TRBV5-1	TRBJ2-3	TRBD1	-	14	CASSEDRVTDTQYF	TGCGCCAGCAGCGAGGACAGGGTGACAGATACGCAGTATTTT
TRBV19	TRBJ1-2	-	-	15	CASSIDRTAPAGYTF	TGTGCCAGTAGTATAGACCGGACAGCGCCTGCGGGCTACACCTTC
TRBV9	TRBJ2-5	-	-	13	CASSVGLQETQYF	TGTGCCAGCAGCGTAGGCCTACAAGAGACCCAGTACTTC